The clone carrying this TCR beta chain was detected a few times. This entry is derived from a study of identical twins. In TCRdb, the 5' RACE reads were re-called with MiXCR into one record per CDR3 protein. The sample shows about 550,000 distinct CDR3 sequences, about 22% of them seen only once. The CDR3 totals 18 residues. Germline-derived CDR1 and CDR2 are KGHDR and SFDVKD. V dropped 6 bases and J dropped 5; count of bases not matched to a gene: 9. These data were likewise used in another study, on yellow fever vaccine responses in identical twins.

The sequence derives from a woman aged 18-29 years in good health. Sequenced: CD4+ T cells sorted from blood. The rearrangement uses TRBV24-1 and TRBJ2-2; 15 nucleotides align to TRBD2. CDR3: CATSPPGLAGGKTGELFF. For the CDR3, the DNA is TGTGCCACCAGTCCCCCGGGACTAGCGGGAGGTAAAACCGGGGAGCTGTTTTTT.